This TCR beta chain is from a study of T cells in Graves' hyperthyroidism and ophthalmopathy. Regarding the study as a whole: Ophthalmopathy, as predicted by the model, came a median approximately 6.5 months after the prediction.

This clonotype was seen at least ten times. Its antigen remains unidentified. The CDR3 regions of TCR beta were amplified from RNA transcripts. An initial round of RT-PCR targeting the TCR CDR3 relied on the HTBI primer set. One entry per CDR3 protein, called by TCRdb with MiXCR from the multiplex PCR reads. The table has some 570,000 distinct CDR3 sequences, about a sixth seen once; the top ten hold 15% to 20%. CDR3 size: 15 residues. Trimming took 1 base from V and 4 from J, leaving 13 bases between them. Germline-derived CDR1 and CDR2 are GTSNPN and SVGIG (reference sequence). Ophthalmopathy in the patients scored at least 3 on Clinical Activity Score and at least 4 on NOSPECS grade, lasting under 3 months. The authors took PBMCs from roughly 9.3 ml fresh peripheral blood.

The clonotype originates from a woman aged 18-29 years with Graves' ophthalmopathy. The sample taken for sequencing was blood. This chain joins TRBV30 and TRBJ1-4, with unresolved D. CDR3 nucleotide sequence: TGTGCCTGGAGTGAGCGACGAGGCGGTAATGAAAAACTGTTTTTT. Encoded protein: CAWSERRGGNEKLFF.